The rows below give T cell receptor beta chains drawn from one sample of a study of blood T cell repertoires in COVID-19. Only in-frame clones appear in the TCRdb table, and some are missing; sequencing was by immunoSEQ multiplex PCR. Of 65,000 to 80,000 clones listed, more than 75% are singletons. The material sequenced was peripheral blood. The receptors stem from a human donor in a cohort sampled during active COVID-19. Both conserved end residues are trimmed from each CDR3. Only some rows state a clone size, as once, few, many or a class for expanded clones.

V gene	clone size	CDR3 protein
TRBV3-1/TRBV3-2	NA	ASSRSGAETQY
TRBV5-6	few	ASSLTGQFAYYGYT
TRBV27	NA	ASSLAQTYEQY
TRBV30	NA	AWIKGRGWANTEAF
TRBV15	NA	ATSRDRTGGRGYT
TRBV5-4	NA	ASSPQGGATDTQY
TRBV27	NA	ASSQQGSEQF
TRBV18	once	ASSPSSPISGNTIY
TRBV7-2	NA	ASSSTSGAYEQY
TRBV7-3	NA	ASSFNGAEETQY
TRBV5-4	NA	AARDTVSGNTIY
TRBV7-2	NA	ASTQDRGRREQY
TRBV30	NA	AWRGGRDFLPEAF
TRBV12-3/TRBV12-4	NA	ASSPTGINTIY
TRBV30	NA	AWSVLGGTGYT
TRBV19	NA	ASSNGLARGETQY
TRBV6-6	NA	ASKASGGADTQY
TRBV15	NA	ATSQDRGLPGELF
TRBV6-5	NA	ASRGARSSYNEQF
TRBV9	NA	ASSVGGNSGNTIY
TRBV6-5	NA	ASSYVQGPQY
TRBV6-5	NA	ASSTYRGNQPQH
TRBV5-1	NA	ASSSTGGAYEQY
TRBV30	NA	AWSPRGGTGAPNTEAF
TRBV4-1	NA	ASSQDRAGYEQY
TRBV4-2	NA	ASSSPGGSYNEQF
TRBV13	once	ASSSRRQGRKEKLF
TRBV11-3	NA	ASSPRTGGTGELF
TRBV28	few	ASTVWGGEQY
TRBV27	NA	ASSSGQPMEPQH
TRBV19	NA	ASSKGDRRLYEQY
TRBV9	NA	ASSGSGYQPQH
TRBV20-1	NA	SASEGGRTDTQY
TRBV5-1	NA	ASSSWTGPESPLH
TRBV5-1	NA	ASSLTGGWNTEAF
TRBV6-5	NA	ASSTGQANTDTQY
TRBV2	NA	ASSFTEVYSGNTIY
TRBV2	NA	ASSGSGGAYNEQF
TRBV5-6	once	ASSTQLGGLLGSPLH
TRBV7-2	once	ASSLVAESGYGYT
TRBV7-3	NA	ASSSSGGGDYGYT